This TCR beta chain came from a study of T cells in Graves' hyperthyroidism and ophthalmopathy. RNA transcripts provided the source from which TCR beta CDR3 regions were amplified. During a first-round RT-PCR of the TCR CDR3, the HTBI primer set was used. TCRdb re-called the multiplex PCR reads with MiXCR, one entry per CDR3 protein. The sample lists 450,000 to 700,000 distinct CDR3 sequences, around 42% occurring once. The CDR3 totals 11 residues. Germline CDR1 and CDR2: DFQATT and SNEGSKA (reference sequence). V was cut by 3 bases and J by 7 bases, with 8 bases left in between. This clonotype was recorded a few times.

The clonotype was recovered from an adult woman with Graves' disease, either hyperthyroidism or ophthalmopathy (not recorded which). The specimen was peripheral blood or thyroid tissue (not recorded which). The J gene is TRBJ2-3, the V gene TRBV20-1; D is unclear. CDR3 loop: CSARTAHTQYF. The CDR3 region has the DNA TGCAGTGCTAGGACCGCCCATACGCAGTATTTT.